This TCR beta chain was retrieved from a study of sequential checkpoint blockade in melanoma. Study details: About two dozen patients had tumor biopsies before treatment and at week 13.

This clone was recorded many times. Noted treatment: randomized to nivolumab then ipilimumab (arm A) or the reverse (arm B). TCRdb's copy holds only in-frame clones and misses some; the assay was immunoSEQ multiplex PCR. Of 7,000 to 9,000 clones detected, around 20% appear once; the ten largest clones hold approximately 12%. The receptor was derived from a human donor with melanoma. This specimen consisted of tumor tissue (inferred from file names), obtained from a patient given nivolumab and ipilimumab in sequence.

For the CDR3, the DNA is TGTGCCAGCAGCTTGAGGGGAGGGTCTGGAAACACCATATATTTT. As protein: CASSLRGGSGNTIYF. The gene calls are TRBV11-3 and TRBJ1-3, with D perhaps matching TRBD1 (5 bases). V was shortened by 3 bases and J by 1 base, with 10 bases between the two germline ends. This CDR3 comprises 15 residues. The germline V gene encodes CDR1 SGHNT and CDR2 YENEEA. Full variable domain (remainder filled in from reference TRBV11-3 and TRBJ1-3): EAGVVQSPRYKIIEKKQPVAFWCNPISGHNTLYWYLQNLGQGPELLIRYENEEAVDDSQLPKDRFSAERLKGVDSTLKIQPAELGDSAVYLCASSLRGGSGNTIYFGEGSWLTVV.